This T cell receptor (beta chain) derives from a study of shared clonotypes between healthy human individuals. Naive CD45RA+ and memory CD45RA-negative subsets were split from CD4+ cells. The CDR3 loop spans 14 amino acids. The ends were cut back, 3 bases at V and 2 bases at J, with 11 bases in the middle. CDR1 GTSNPN and CDR2 SVGIG come from the germline V gene (reference sequence). Each PCR replicate from the sorted subsets contained approximately 0.2 ug DNA, which is about 30,000 T cell genomes. Sequencing used immunoSEQ multiplex PCR; TCRdb keeps in-frame clones, though not all of them. The sample holds around 2.1 million clones, under 97% seen once.

The material sequenced was naive CD4+ T cells sorted from blood. The subset: CD45RA+ positively selected. This TCR came from a man aged 18 to 35 in good health. This chain links TRBV30 with TRBJ1-3; D ambiguous. In DNA, the CDR3 is TGTGCCTGGAGAGTACCGGGAGCTGGAAACACCATATATTTT. It translates to CAWRVPGAGNTIYF.